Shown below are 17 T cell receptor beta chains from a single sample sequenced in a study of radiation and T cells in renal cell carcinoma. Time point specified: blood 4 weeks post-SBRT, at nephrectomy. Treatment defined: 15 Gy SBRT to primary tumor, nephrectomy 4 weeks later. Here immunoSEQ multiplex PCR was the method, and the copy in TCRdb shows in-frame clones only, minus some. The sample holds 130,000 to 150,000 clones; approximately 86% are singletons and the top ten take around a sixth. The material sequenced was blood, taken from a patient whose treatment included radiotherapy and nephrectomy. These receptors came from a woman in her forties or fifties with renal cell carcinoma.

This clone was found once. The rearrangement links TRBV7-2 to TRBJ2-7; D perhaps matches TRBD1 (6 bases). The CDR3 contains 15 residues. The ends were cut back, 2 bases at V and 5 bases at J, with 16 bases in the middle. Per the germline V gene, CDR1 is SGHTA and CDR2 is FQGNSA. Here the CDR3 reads CASSLFGQGIHEQYF. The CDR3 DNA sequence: TGTGCCAGCAGCTTATTCGGGCAGGGGATACACGAGCAGTACTTC.

In DNA, the CDR3 is TGTGCCAGCAGTTCCTCGACAGTATCCTACAATGAGCAGTTCTTC. Encoded protein: CASSSSTVSYNEQFF. The rearrangement uses TRBV28 and TRBJ2-1, with a weak D call TRBD1 (5 bases). Per the germline V gene, CDR1 is MDHEN and CDR2 is SYDVKM. This CDR3 has 15 amino acids. V shed 4 bases and J shed 1 base, with 11 bases lying between them.

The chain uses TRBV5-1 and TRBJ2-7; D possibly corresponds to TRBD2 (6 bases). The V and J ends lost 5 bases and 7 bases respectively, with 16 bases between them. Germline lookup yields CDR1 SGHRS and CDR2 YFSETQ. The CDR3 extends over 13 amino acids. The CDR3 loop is CASRLRGAGEQYF. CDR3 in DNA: TGCGCCAGCAGACTGCGAGGGGCGGGGGAGCAGTACTTC.

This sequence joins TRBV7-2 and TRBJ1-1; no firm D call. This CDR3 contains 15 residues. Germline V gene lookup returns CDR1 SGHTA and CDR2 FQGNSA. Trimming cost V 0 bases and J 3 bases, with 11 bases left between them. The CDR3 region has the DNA TGTGCCAGCAGCTTAGCCGGGGTGGCGGACACTGAAGCTTTCTTT. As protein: CASSLAGVADTEAFF.

The CDR3 loop reads CASSLDGLGEQYF. CDR3 DNA sequence: TGTGCCAGCAGCTTAGACGGGCTTGGGGAGCAGTACTTC. V usage is TRBV11-2 and J usage is TRBJ2-7, with D unresolved. CDR1 is SGHAT, CDR2 FQNNGV, per germline. V lost 0 bases and J lost 7, with 10 bases in between. This CDR3 has 13 amino acids.

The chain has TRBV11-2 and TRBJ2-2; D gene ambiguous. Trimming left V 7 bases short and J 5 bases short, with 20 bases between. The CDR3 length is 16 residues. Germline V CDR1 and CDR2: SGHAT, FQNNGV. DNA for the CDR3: TGTGCCAGCACCCCAAGTGGGGTTCTTGAAACCGGGGAGCTGTTTTTT. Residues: CASTPSGVLETGELFF. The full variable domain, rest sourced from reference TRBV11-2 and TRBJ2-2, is EAGVAQSPRYKIIEKRQSVAFWCNPISGHATLYWYQQILGQGPKLLIQFQNNGVVDDSQLPKDRFSAERLKGVDSTLKIQPAKLEDSAVYLCASTPSGVLETGELFFGEGSRLTVL.

The CDR3 loop reads CASSFGQKDGYTF. DNA of the CDR3: TGTGCCAGCAGCTTTGGACAGAAAGATGGCTACACCTTC. The chain combines TRBV7-2 with TRBJ1-2, with D possibly being TRBD1 (6 bases). The ends were cut back, 3 bases at V and 6 bases at J, with 11 bases in the middle. This CDR3 has 13 residues. Germline-derived CDR1 and CDR2 are SGHTA and FQGNSA.

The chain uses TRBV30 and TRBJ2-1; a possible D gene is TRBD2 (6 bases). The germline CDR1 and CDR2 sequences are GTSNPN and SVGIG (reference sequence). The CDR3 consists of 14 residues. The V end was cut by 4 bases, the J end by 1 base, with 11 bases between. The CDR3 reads CAWMGGTSYNEQFF. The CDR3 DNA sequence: TGTGCCTGGATGGGGGGTACGTCCTACAATGAGCAGTTCTTC.

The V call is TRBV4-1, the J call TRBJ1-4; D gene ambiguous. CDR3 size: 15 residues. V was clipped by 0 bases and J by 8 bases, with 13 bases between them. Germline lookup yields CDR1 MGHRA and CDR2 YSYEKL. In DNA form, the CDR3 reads TGCGCCAGCAGCCAAGATCTTCGGGCGGGGGAAAAACTGTTTTTT. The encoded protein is CASSQDLRAGEKLFF.

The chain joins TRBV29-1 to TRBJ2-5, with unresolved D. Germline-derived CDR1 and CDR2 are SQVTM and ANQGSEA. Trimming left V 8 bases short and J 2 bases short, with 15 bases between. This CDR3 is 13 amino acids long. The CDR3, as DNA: TGCAGCACCCTGGCTGGGATTCAAGAGACCCAGTACTTC. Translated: CSTLAGIQETQYF. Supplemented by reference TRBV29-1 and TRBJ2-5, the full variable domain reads SAVISQKPSRDICQRGTSLTIQCQVDSQVTMMFWYRQQPGQSLTLIATANQGSEATYESGFVIDKFPISRPNLTFSTLTVSNMSPEDSSIYLCSTLAGIQETQYFGPGTRLLVL.

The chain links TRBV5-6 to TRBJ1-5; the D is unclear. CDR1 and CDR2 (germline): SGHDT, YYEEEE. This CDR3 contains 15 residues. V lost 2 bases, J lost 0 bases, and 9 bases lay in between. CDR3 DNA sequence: TGTGCCAGCAGCTTCGGTGCTTATAGCAATCAGCCCCAGCATTTT. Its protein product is CASSFGAYSNQPQHF.

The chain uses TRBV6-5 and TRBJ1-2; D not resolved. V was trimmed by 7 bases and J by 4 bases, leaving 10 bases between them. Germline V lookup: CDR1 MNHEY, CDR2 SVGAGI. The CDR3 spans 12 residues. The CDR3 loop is CASKDRIYGYTF. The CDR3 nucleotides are TGTGCCAGCAAGGACCGAATCTATGGCTACACCTTC.

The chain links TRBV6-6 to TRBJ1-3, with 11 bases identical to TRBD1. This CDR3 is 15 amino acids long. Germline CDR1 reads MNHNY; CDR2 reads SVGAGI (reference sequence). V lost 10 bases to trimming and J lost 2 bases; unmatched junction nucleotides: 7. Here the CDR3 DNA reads TGTGCCATCTGGACAGGGGGCCCTCCTGGAAACACCATATATTTT. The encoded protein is CAIWTGGPPGNTIYF.

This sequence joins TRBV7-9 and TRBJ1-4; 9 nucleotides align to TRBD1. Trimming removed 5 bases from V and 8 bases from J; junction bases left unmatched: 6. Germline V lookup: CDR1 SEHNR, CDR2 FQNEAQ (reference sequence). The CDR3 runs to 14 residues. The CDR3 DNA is TGTGCCAGCAGCCCGACAGGGGGGGGAGAAAAACTGTTTTTT. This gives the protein CASSPTGGGEKLFF.

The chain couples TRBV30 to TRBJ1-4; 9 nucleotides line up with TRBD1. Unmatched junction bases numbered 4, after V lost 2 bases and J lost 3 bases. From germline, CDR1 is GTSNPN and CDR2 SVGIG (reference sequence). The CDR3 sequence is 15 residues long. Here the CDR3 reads CAWSQRTGANEKLFF. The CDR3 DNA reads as TGTGCCTGGAGTCAAAGGACAGGGGCTAATGAAAAACTGTTTTTT.

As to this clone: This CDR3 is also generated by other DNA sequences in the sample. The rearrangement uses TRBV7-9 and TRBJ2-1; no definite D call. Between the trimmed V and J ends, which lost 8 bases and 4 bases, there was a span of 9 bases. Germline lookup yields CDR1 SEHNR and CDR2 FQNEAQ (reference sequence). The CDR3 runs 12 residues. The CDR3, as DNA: TGTGCCAGCTCGCGGCTATACAATGAGCAGTTCTTC. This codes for CASSRLYNEQFF.

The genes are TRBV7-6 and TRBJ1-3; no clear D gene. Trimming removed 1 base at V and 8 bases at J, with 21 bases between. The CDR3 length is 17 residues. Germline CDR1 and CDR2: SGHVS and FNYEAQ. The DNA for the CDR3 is TGTGCCAGCAGCTTAGGTTCCCCCTTGAGGAGGGCGGACACCATATATTTT. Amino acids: CASSLGSPLRRADTIYF.